Following are 9 T cell receptor beta chains from one sample sequenced in a study of T cell responses to AZD1222 COVID-19 vaccine. Repertoires were generated with immunoSEQ multiplex PCR, while TCRdb's copy carries only in-frame clones and drops some. The sample has roughly 80,000 clones, 88% seen once. The sequencing here drew on peripheral blood, taken on day 0 of MenACWY control vaccination. Receptor source: an adult in good health.

This clone was detected a few times. J is TRBJ2-5 and V is TRBV9; tentative D call: TRBD2 (5 bases). This CDR3 contains 14 residues. V was cut by 4 bases and J by 6 bases, with 16 bases left in between. Germline CDR1 is SGDLS and CDR2 is YYNGEE. The CDR3 sequence: CASSPGVDLKTQYF. The CDR3 nucleotides are TGTGCCAGCAGCCCCGGGGTGGACCTGAAGACCCAGTACTTC. Using reference TRBV9 and TRBJ2-5 for the parts outside the CDR3, the full variable domain is DSGVTQTPKHLITATGQRVTLRCSPRSGDLSVYWYQQSLDQGLQFLIQYYNGEERAKGNILERFSAQQFPDLHSELNLSSLELGDSALYFCASSPGVDLKTQYFGPGTRLLVL.

The chain links TRBV11-2 to TRBJ2-7, with a tentative D call TRBD1 (5 bases). The germline V gene has CDR1 SGHAT and CDR2 FQNNGV. The V end lost 2 bases, the J end lost 0 bases, and 8 bases lay between the germline ends. The CDR3 spans 14 residues. Here the CDR3 DNA reads TGTGCCAGCAGCTTAACAGGCAGCTCCTACGAGCAGTACTTC. Translation: CASSLTGSSYEQYF.

The CDR3 is CAISDNVLAGSASEQFF. The CDR3 DNA sequence: TGTGCCATCAGTGATAACGTACTAGCGGGTAGTGCCAGTGAGCAGTTCTTC. The chain carries TRBV10-3 and TRBJ2-1; 9 bases map to TRBD2. Germline-derived CDR1 and CDR2 are ENHRY and SYGVKD. This CDR3 spans 17 amino acids. After removal of 3 bases from V and 9 bases from J, the junction contained 15 bases not matched to a gene.

The V and J genes are TRBV3-1 (or the pseudogene TRBV3-2) and TRBJ1-6, with a tentative D call TRBD1 (5 bases). Trimming cost V 4 bases and J 10 bases, with 17 bases left between them. The CDR3 is 15 residues long. From germline, CDR1 is LGHDT and CDR2 YNNKEL (reference sequence). This CDR3 reads CASSPLGTGHSPLHF. In DNA, the CDR3 is TGTGCCAGCAGCCCCCTTGGTACGGGGCACTCACCCCTCCACTTT.

The chain links TRBV29-1 to TRBJ2-7; D gene unclear. Germline V gives CDR1 SQVTM, CDR2 ANQGSEA. The CDR3 totals 14 residues. V lost 7 bases to trimming and J lost 3 bases, with 19 bases between them. The DNA for the CDR3 is TGCAGCGCCCTGAGTCCCCAGAACTTCTACGAGCAGTACTTC. Residues: CSALSPQNFYEQYF.

This chain uses TRBV28 with TRBJ1-5, with D unresolved. This CDR3 comprises 15 residues. V lost 5 bases and J lost 3, with 14 bases in between. The germline V gene has CDR1 MDHEN and CDR2 SYDVKM. The CDR3 DNA follows: TGTGCCAGCAGTAGACCCAAGGAGCTCAATCAGCCCCAGCATTTT. It codes for CASSRPKELNQPQHF. The variable domain in full, with the rest retrieved from reference TRBV28 and TRBJ1-5, is DVKVTQSSRYLVKRTGEKVFLECVQDMDHENMFWYRQDPGLGLRLIYFSYDVKMKEKGDIPEGYSVSREKKERFSLILESASTNQTSMYLCASSRPKELNQPQHFGDGTRLSIL.

In this sample, this clone turned up once. The chain employs TRBV25-1 and TRBJ1-3; a weak D match, TRBD1 (5 bases). CDR3 length: 16 residues. Germline CDR1 and CDR2: MGHDK and SYGVNS. With 1 base removed from V and 4 bases from J, the gap between germline ends came to 14 bases. CDR3 nucleotide sequence: TGTGCCAGCAGTGAATTTCTAGGGGTTGGCGGAAACACCATATATTTT. Residues: CASSEFLGVGGNTIYF.

This clone was observed a single time. The chain has TRBV18 and TRBJ1-6, with 7 bases matching TRBD1. The CDR3 totals 16 residues. With 3 bases clipped from V and 7 bases from J, the junction kept 9 bases outside the gene matches. Germline V lookup: CDR1 KGHSH, CDR2 LQKENI. As DNA, the CDR3 is TGTGCCAGCTCACCCCCAGGGGGACACCTCAATTCACCCCTCCACTTT. It codes for CASSPPGGHLNSPLHF.

This clone was observed a handful of times. The J gene is TRBJ2-2, the V gene TRBV7-3; TRBD1 agrees at 10 bases. Germline-derived CDR1 and CDR2 are SGHTA and FQGTGA. The junction had 2 bases not matched to a gene; V was cut back by 4 bases and J by 3 bases. The CDR3 extends over 15 amino acids. In nucleotides, the CDR3 is TGTGCCAGCAGCTCCGGGACAGGGGACACCGGGGAGCTGTTTTTT. This translates into CASSSGTGDTGELFF.